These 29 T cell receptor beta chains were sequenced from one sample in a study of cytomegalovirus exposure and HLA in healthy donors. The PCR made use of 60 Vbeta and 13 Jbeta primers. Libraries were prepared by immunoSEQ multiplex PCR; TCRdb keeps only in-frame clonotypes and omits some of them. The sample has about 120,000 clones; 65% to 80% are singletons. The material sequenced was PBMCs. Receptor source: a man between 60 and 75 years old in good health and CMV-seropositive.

This chain's CDR3 is CATSRDPGIPNQPQHF. The CDR3, as DNA: TGTGCCACCAGCAGAGATCCGGGAATACCAAATCAGCCCCAGCATTTT. The rearrangement links TRBV15 to TRBJ1-5, with no clear D. The V end was cut by 0 bases, the J end by 4 bases, with 13 bases between. The CDR3 is made up of 16 amino acids. Germline V gene lookup returns CDR1 LNHNV and CDR2 YYDKDF (reference sequence).

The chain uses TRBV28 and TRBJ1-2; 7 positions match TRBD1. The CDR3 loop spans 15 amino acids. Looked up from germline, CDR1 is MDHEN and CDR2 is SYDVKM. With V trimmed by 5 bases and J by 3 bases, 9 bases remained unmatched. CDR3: CASSPATGKYYGYTF. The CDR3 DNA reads TGTGCCAGCAGTCCCGCGACAGGGAAGTACTATGGCTACACCTTC.

This CDR3 is CASSATGTYEQYF. In DNA, the CDR3 is TGTGCCAGCAGTGCTACAGGAACCTACGAGCAGTACTTC. V usage is TRBV2 and J usage is TRBJ2-7; D is perhaps TRBD1 (5 bases). This CDR3 has 13 residues. In germline, CDR1 is SNHLY, CDR2 FYNNEI. The V and J ends lost 4 bases and 2 bases respectively, with 9 bases between them.

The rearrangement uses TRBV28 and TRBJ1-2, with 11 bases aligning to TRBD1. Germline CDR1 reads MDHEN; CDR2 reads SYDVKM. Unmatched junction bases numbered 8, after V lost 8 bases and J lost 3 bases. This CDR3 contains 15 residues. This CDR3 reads CASQKGDRGYYGYTF. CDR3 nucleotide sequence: TGTGCCAGCCAGAAGGGGGACAGGGGGTACTATGGCTACACCTTC.

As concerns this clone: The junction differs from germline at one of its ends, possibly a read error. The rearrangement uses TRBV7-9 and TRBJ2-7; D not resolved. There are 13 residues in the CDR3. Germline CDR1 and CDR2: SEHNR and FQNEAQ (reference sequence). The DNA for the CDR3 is TGTTCCAGCAGCTCCAGGTTCTCCTACGAGCAGTACTTC. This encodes CSSSSRFSYEQYF.

CDR3 coding DNA: TGTGCCTGGAGCCCCATCCCCACCGGGGAGCTGTTTTTT. This gives the protein CAWSPIPTGELFF. V usage is TRBV30 and J usage is TRBJ2-2; no definite D call. The CDR3 is made up of 13 amino acids. V lost 3 bases to trimming and J lost 4 bases, with 9 bases between them. Germline values: CDR1 GTSNPN, CDR2 SVGIG (reference sequence).

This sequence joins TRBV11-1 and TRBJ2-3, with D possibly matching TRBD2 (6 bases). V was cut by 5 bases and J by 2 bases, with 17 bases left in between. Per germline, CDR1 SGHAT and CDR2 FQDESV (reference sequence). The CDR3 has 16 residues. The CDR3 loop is CASSPVGPGDTDTQYF. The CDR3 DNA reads TGTGCCAGCAGCCCTGTGGGACCGGGGGACACAGATACGCAGTATTTT. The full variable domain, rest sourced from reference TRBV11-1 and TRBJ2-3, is EAEVAQSPRYKITEKSQAVAFWCDPISGHATLYWYRQILGQGPELLVQFQDESVVDDSQLPKDRFSAERLKGVDSTLKIQPAELGDSAMYLCASSPVGPGDTDTQYFGPGTRLTVL.

The CDR3 DNA is TGTGCCAGTAGCCAACAGGGGGCGAGGTCGGGTACTGAAGCTTTCTTT. As protein: CASSQQGARSGTEAFF. The chain combines TRBV19 with TRBJ1-1, with 9 bases matching TRBD1. Looked up from germline, CDR1 is LNHDA and CDR2 is SQIVND (reference sequence). CDR3 length: 16 amino acids. J lost 5 bases, V lost 6 bases, and 13 bases had no gene match.

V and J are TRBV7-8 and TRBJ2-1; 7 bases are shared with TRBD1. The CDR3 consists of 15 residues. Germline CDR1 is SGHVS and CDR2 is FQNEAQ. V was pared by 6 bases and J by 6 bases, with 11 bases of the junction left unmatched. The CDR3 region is CASSRQGIGVNEQFF. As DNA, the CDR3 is TGTGCCAGCAGTCGACAGGGAATCGGGGTCAATGAGCAGTTCTTC.

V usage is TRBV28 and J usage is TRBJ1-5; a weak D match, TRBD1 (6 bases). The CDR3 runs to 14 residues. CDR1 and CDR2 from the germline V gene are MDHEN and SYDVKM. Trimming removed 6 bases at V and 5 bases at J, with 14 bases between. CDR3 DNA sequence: TGTGCCAGCAGCTCCGAACAGGGTCATCAGCCCCAGCATTTT. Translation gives CASSSEQGHQPQHF.

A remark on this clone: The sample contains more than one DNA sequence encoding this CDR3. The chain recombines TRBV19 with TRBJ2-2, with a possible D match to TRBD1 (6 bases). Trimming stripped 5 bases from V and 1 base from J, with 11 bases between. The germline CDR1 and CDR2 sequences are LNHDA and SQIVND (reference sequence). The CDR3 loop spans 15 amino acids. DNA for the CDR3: TGTGCCAGTAGTTGGGGGCCCCTGAACACCGGGGAGCTGTTTTTT. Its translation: CASSWGPLNTGELFF.

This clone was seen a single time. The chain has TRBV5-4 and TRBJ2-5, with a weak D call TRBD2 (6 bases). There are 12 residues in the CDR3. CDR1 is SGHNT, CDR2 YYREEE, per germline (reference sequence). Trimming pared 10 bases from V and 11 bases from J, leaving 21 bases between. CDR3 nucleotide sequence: TGTGCCTGCAACCATTGGGGCCGGGAGCAGTACTTC. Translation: CACNHWGREQYF.

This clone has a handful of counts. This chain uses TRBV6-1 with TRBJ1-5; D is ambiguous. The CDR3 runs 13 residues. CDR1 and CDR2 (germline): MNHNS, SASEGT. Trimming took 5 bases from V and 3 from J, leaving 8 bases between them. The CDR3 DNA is TGTGCCAGCAGTTTACAGCTCAATCAGCCCCAGCATTTT. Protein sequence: CASSLQLNQPQHF.

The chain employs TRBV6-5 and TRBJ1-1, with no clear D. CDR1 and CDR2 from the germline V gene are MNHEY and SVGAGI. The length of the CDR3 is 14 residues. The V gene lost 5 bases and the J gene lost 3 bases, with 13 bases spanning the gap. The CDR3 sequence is CASSLRGRDTEAFF. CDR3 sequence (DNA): TGTGCCAGCAGTCTCCGGGGTCGGGACACTGAAGCTTTCTTT.

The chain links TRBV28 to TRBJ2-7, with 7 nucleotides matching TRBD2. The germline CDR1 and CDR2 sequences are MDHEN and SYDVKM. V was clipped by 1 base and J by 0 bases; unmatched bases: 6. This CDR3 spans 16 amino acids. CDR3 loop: CASSLFTGGSSYEQYF. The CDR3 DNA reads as TGTGCCAGCAGTTTATTTACGGGCGGGAGCTCCTACGAGCAGTACTTC.

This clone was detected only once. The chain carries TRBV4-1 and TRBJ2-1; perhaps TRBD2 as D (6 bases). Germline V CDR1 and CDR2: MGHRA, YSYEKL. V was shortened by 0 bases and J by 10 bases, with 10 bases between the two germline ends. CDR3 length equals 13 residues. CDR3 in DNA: TGCGCCAGCAGCCAAGATCGGGCGGGAGAGCAGTTCTTC. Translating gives CASSQDRAGEQFF.

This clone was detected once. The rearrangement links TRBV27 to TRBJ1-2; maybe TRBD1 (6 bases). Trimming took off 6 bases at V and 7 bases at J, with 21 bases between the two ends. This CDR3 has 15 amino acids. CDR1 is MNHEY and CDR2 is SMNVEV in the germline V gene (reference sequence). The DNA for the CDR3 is TGTGCCAGCAGGGTAGGGGGGGAGGCGGCCTTTGGCTACACCTTC. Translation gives CASRVGGEAAFGYTF.

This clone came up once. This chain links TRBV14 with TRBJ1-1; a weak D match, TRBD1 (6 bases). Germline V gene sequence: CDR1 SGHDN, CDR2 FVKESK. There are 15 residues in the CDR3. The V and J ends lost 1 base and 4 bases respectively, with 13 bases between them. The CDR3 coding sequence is TGTGCCAGCAGCCAAGGAAGAGGGGGTGGCACTGAAGCTTTCTTT. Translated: CASSQGRGGGTEAFF.

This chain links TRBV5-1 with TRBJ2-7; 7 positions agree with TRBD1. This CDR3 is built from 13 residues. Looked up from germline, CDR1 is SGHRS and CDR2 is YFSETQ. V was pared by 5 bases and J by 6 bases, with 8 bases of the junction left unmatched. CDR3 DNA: TGCGCCAGCAGACCCGGGACAGCAAGCGAGCAGTACTTC. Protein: CASRPGTASEQYF.

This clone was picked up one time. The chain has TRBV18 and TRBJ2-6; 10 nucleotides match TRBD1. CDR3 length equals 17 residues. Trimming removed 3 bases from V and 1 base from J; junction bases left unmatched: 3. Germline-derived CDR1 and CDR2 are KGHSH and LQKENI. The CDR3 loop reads CASSPGQGNSGANVLTF. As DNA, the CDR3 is TGTGCCAGCTCACCGGGACAGGGGAATTCTGGGGCCAACGTCCTGACTTTC.

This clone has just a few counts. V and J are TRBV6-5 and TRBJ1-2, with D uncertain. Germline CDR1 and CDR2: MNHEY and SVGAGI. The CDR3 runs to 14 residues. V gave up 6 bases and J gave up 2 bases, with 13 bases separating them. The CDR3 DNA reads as TGTGCCAGCAGCCCCTTGACGGGAAACTATGGCTACACCTTC. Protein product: CASSPLTGNYGYTF.

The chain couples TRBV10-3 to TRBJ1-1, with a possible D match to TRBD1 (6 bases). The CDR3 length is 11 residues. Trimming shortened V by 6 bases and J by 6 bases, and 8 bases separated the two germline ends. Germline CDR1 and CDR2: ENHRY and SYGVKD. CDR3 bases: TGTGCCATCAGAACAGGGCCTGAAGCTTTCTTT. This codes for CAIRTGPEAFF.

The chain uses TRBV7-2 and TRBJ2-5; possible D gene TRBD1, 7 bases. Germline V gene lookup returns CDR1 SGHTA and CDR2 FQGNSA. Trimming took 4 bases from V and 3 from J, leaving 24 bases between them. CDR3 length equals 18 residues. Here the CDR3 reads CASSSPRGGGTEKETQYF. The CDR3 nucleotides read TGTGCCAGCAGCTCCCCCCGGGGAGGAGGGACAGAAAAAGAGACCCAGTACTTC.

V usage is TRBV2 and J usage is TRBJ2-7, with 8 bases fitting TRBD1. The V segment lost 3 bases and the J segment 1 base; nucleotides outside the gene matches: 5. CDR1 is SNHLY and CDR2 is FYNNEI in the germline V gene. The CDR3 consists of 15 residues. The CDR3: CASSEPGGLSYEQYF. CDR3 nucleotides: TGTGCCAGCAGTGAGCCAGGGGGCCTTTCCTACGAGCAGTACTTC. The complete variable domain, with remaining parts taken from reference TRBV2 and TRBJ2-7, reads EPEVTQTPSHQVTQMGQEVILRCVPISNHLYFYWYRQILGQKVEFLVSFYNNEISEKSEIFDDQFSVERPDGSNFTLKIRSTKLEDSAMYFCASSEPGGLSYEQYFGPGTRLTVT.

CDR3 coding DNA: TGTGCCAGCACCGGTTGGGAGCGTATGGACACTGAAGCTTTCTTT. It translates to CASTGWERMDTEAFF. The J gene is TRBJ1-1, the V gene TRBV6-1; D is unclear. The V and J ends lost 7 bases and 3 bases respectively, with 18 bases between them. There are 15 residues in the CDR3. The germline V gene encodes CDR1 MNHNS and CDR2 SASEGT.

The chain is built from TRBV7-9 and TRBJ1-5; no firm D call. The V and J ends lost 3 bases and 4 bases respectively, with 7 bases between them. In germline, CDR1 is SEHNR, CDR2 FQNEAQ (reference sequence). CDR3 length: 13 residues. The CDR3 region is CASSLSGNQPQHF. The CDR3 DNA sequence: TGTGCCAGCAGCTTGAGCGGGAATCAGCCCCAGCATTTT. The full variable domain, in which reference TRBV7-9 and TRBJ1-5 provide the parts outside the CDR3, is DTGVSQNPRHKITKRGQNVTFRCDPISEHNRLYWYRQTLGQGPEFLTYFQNEAQLEKSRLLSDRFSAERPKGSFSTLEIQRTEQGDSAMYLCASSLSGNQPQHFGDGTRLSIL.

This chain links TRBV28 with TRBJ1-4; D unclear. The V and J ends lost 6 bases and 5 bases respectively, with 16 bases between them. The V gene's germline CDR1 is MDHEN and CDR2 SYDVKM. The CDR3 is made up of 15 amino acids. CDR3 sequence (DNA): TGTGCCAGCAGCTTAGCGGGGAGATCAAATGAAAAACTGTTTTTT. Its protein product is CASSLAGRSNEKLFF.

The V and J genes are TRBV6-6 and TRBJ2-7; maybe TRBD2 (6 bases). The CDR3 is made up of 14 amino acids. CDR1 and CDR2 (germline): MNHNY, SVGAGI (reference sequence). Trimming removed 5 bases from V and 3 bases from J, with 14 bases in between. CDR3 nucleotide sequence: TGTGCCAGCAGTCCGACTAGTGCTCGCTACGAGCAGTACTTC. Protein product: CASSPTSARYEQYF.

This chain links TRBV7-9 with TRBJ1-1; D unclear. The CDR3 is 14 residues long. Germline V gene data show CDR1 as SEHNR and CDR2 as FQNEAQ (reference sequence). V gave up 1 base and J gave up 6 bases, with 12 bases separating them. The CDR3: CASSLGVAAPEAFF. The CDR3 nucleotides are TGTGCCAGCAGCTTAGGCGTAGCCGCCCCTGAAGCTTTCTTT.